This T cell receptor (beta chain) was found in a study of CD8 T cells in Susac syndrome. cDNA came from roughly 0.5 to 1 ug RNA primed by random hexamers. An immunoSEQ multiplex PCR generated amplified TCR beta CDR3 products spanning 54 Vbeta and 13 Jbeta. MiXCR was run by TCRdb on the immunoSEQ multiplex PCR reads, yielding one entry per CDR3 protein. The sample lists about 130,000 distinct CDR3 sequences, about 94% occurring once. Sequencing of TCR beta, carried out with a high-throughput approach, was applied to CD8+ and CD4+ T cells from the blood. Treatment-naive patients with stable or active relapsing-remitting disease were the multiple sclerosis controls. TEMRA cells were FACS-enriched, and CD8+ and CD4+ T cells were isolated negatively. With V trimmed by 6 bases and J by 5 bases, 4 bases remained unmatched. Per the germline V gene, CDR1 is GTSNPN and CDR2 is SVGIG (reference sequence). CDR3 length equals 13 residues.

Source material: CD4+ T cells from PBMCs. The V call is TRBV30, the J call TRBJ1-5; 10 positions match TRBD1. The receptor comes from a human donor with multiple sclerosis. Here the CDR3 DNA reads TGTGCCTGTTCTGGGACAGGGGATCAGCCCCAGCATTTT. Translated, it gives CACSGTGDQPQHF.